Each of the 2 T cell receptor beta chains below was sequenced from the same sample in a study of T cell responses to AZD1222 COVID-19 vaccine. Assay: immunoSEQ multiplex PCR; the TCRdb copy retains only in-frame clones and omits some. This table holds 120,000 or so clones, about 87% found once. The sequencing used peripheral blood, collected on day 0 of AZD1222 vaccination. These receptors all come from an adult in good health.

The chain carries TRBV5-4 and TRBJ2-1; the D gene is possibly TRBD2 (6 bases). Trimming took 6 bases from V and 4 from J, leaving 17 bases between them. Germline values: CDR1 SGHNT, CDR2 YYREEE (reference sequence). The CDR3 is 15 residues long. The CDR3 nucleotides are TGTGCCAGCACCCGGGCAGCTAGCGAATACAATGAGCAGTTCTTC. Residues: CASTRAASEYNEQFF.

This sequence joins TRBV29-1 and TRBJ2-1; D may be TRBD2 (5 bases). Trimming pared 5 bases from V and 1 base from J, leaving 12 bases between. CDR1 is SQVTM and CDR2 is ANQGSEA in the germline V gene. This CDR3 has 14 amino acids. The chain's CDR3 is CSVSRGWSYNEQFF. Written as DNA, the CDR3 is TGCAGCGTTTCTCGGGGATGGTCCTACAATGAGCAGTTCTTC.